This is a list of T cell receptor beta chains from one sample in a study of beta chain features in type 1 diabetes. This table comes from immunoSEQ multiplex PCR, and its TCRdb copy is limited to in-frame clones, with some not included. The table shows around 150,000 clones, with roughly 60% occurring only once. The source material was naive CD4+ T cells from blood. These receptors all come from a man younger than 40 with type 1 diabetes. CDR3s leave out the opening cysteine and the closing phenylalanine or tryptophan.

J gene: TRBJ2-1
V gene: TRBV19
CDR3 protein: ASSADRSYNEQF

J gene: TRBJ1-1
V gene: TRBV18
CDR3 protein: ASSPGQNTEAF

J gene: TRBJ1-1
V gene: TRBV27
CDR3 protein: ASSPPRGDTEAF

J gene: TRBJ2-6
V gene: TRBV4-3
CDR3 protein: ASSPYSANVLT

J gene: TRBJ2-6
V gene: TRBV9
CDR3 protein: ASSATGTGSSGANVLT

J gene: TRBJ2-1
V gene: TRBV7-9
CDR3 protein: ASSPDSLANEQF

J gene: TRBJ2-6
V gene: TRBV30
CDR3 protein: AWSGGSGANVLT

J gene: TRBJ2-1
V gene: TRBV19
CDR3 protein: ASSPLTGGTYNEQF

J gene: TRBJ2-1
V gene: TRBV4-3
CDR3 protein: ASRRQGGRDEQF

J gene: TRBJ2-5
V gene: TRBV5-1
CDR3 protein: ASSRTTAKETQY

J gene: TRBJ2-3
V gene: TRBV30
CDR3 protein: AWSAAGEGTQY

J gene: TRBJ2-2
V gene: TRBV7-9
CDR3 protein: ASSLGTGYTGELF

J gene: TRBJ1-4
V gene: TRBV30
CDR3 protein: ACIDPNAEKLF

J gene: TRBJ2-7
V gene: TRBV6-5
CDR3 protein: ASGQGYEQY

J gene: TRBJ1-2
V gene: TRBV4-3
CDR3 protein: ASSQDSDRSYGYT

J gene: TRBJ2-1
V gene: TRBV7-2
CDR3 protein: ASSYRLGSSYNEQF

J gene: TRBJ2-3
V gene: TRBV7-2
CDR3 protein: ASSSGTGEDTQY

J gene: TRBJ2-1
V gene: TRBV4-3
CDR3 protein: ASSQAVLTIEQF

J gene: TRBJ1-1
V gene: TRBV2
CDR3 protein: ASRTQGAPNNEAF

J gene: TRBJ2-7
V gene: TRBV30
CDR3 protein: AWSRTDSYEQY

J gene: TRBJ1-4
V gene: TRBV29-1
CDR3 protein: SVGRAKITNEKLF

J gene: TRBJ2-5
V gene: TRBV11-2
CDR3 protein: ASSLDTAVAQY